These 21 T cell receptor beta chains share one sample of origin, sequenced in a study of cytomegalovirus exposure and HLA in healthy donors. The PCR employed 60 Vbeta primers together with 13 Jbeta primers. Using immunoSEQ multiplex PCR, the repertoire was profiled, and TCRdb retains in-frame clones only, with some absent. Among 150,000 to 190,000 clones, around 82% were seen once, and the ten largest hold under 7.5%. The source material was PBMCs. The receptors here all came from a woman aged 50 to 60 in good health and CMV-seropositive.

The V gene is TRBV7-2, the J gene TRBJ2-6; possible D gene TRBD2, 5 bases. V lost 5 bases, J lost 0 bases, and 11 bases lay in between. In germline, CDR1 is SGHTA, CDR2 FQGNSA. This CDR3 has 16 amino acids. The CDR3 sequence is CASSKAGGSGANVLTF. CDR3 bases: TGTGCCAGCAGCAAAGCCGGAGGCTCTGGGGCCAACGTCCTGACTTTC. Based on the CDR3 plus reference TRBV7-2 and TRBJ2-6, the full variable domain is GAGVSQSPSNKVTEKGKDVELRCDPISGHTALYWYRQSLGQGLEFLIYFQGNSAPDKSGLPSDRFSAERTGGSVSTLTIQRTQQEDSAVYLCASSKAGGSGANVLTFGAGSRLTVL.

The chain links TRBV6-6 to TRBJ2-3; the match to TRBD1 covers 8 bases. The CDR3 spans 15 residues. After removal of 10 bases from V and 0 bases from J, the junction contained 9 bases not matched to a gene. Germline lookup yields CDR1 MNHNY and CDR2 SVGAGI (reference sequence). The CDR3 DNA reads as TGTGCCACCGGAGGGCAGGGGGCGAGCACAGATACGCAGTATTTT. Residues: CATGGQGASTDTQYF.

In this sample, this clone turned up a few times. V usage is TRBV2 and J usage is TRBJ1-1; D is undetermined. This CDR3 comprises 11 residues. From germline, CDR1 is SNHLY and CDR2 FYNNEI. Trimming took 3 bases from V and 11 from J, leaving 10 bases between them. The CDR3 region has the DNA TGTGCCAGCAGTGAGAGGGTAGGGGCTTTCTTT. It translates to CASSERVGAFF.

This clone was recorded once. The chain joins TRBV29-1 to TRBJ1-1; no clear D gene. CDR3 size: 13 residues. Germline CDR1 is SQVTM and CDR2 is ANQGSEA. V was trimmed by 3 bases and J by 10 bases, leaving 18 bases between them. The CDR3 DNA follows: TGCAGCGTTGATTCCGCGGGCGGCGGGCGAGCTTTCTTT. This gives the protein CSVDSAGGGRAFF.

The V call is TRBV20-1, the J call TRBJ2-1; 9 bases map to TRBD1. This CDR3 has 11 residues. Germline V lookup: CDR1 DFQATT, CDR2 SNEGSKA (reference sequence). J lost 8 bases, V lost 7 bases, and 3 bases had no gene match. CDR3 protein: CSVGTGYEQFF. In DNA form, the CDR3 reads TGCAGTGTCGGGACAGGGTATGAGCAGTTCTTC.

J is TRBJ1-5 and V is TRBV2; the D gene is possibly TRBD1 (5 bases). CDR1 and CDR2 from the germline V gene are SNHLY and FYNNEI. Trimming took off 0 bases at V and 1 base at J, with 7 bases between the two ends. There are 15 residues in the CDR3. This chain's CDR3 is CASSEAQGSNQPQHF. The CDR3 DNA follows: TGTGCCAGCAGTGAAGCGCAGGGAAGCAATCAGCCCCAGCATTTT.

Only a few counts were recorded for this clone. The V and J genes are TRBV6-5 and TRBJ2-3; perhaps TRBD2 as D (6 bases). The germline gives CDR1 MNHEY, CDR2 SVGAGI. The CDR3 sequence is 13 residues long. V was shortened by 2 bases and J by 6 bases, with 9 bases between the two germline ends. CDR3 residues: CASSYAGTDTQYF. CDR3 in DNA: TGTGCCAGCAGTTACGCGGGGACGGATACGCAGTATTTT.

V usage is TRBV7-9 and J usage is TRBJ1-2; 7 nucleotides agree with TRBD1. Germline V gives CDR1 SEHNR, CDR2 FQNEAQ (reference sequence). V gave up 7 bases and J gave up 2 bases; unmatched junction bases: 19. This CDR3 comprises 18 residues. This chain's CDR3 is CASTNSTGFLPKNYGYTF. The CDR3 DNA sequence: TGTGCCAGCACCAACTCGACAGGGTTCCTACCGAAGAACTATGGCTACACCTTC.

The gene calls are TRBV6-1 and TRBJ2-3; D gene ambiguous. Germline lookup yields CDR1 MNHNS and CDR2 SASEGT. The CDR3 runs to 11 residues. V was clipped by 5 bases and J by 6 bases, with 6 bases between them. The CDR3, as DNA: TGTGCCAGCAGTCTTCCGGATACGCAGTATTTT. Its translation is CASSLPDTQYF.

J is TRBJ2-3 and V is TRBV5-1; weak D call: TRBD2 (7 bases). The CDR3 is 15 amino acids. CDR1 is SGHRS, CDR2 YFSETQ, per germline. V lost 4 bases to trimming and J lost 0 bases, with 12 bases between them. CDR3 nucleotide sequence: TGCGCCAGCAGCAGGGGGGGCGGGAGCACAGATACGCAGTATTTT. Translation gives CASSRGGGSTDTQYF. Complete variable domain (other parts from reference TRBV5-1 and TRBJ2-3): KAGVTQTPRYLIKTRGQQVTLSCSPISGHRSVSWYQQTPGQGLQFLFEYFSETQRNKGNFPGRFSGRQFSNSRSEMNVSTLELGDSALYLCASSRGGGSTDTQYFGPGTRLTVL.

V is TRBV9 and J is TRBJ2-3; the match to TRBD2 covers 13 bases. The CDR3 consists of 16 residues. The germline V gene has CDR1 SGDLS and CDR2 YYNGEE. V lost 0 bases, J lost 3 bases, and 1 base stayed unmatched. In DNA, the CDR3 is TGTGCCAGCAGCGTAGAACTAGCGGGGGGGACAGATACGCAGTATTTT. Encoded protein: CASSVELAGGTDTQYF.

This clone was detected only once. The chain couples TRBV5-1 to TRBJ2-7; TRBD1 might be the D (5 bases). The V and J ends lost 0 bases and 7 bases respectively, with 14 bases between them. CDR1 and CDR2 (germline): SGHRS, YFSETQ. The CDR3 spans 14 residues. In DNA form, the CDR3 reads TGCGCCAGCAGCTTGGCCCCTGTCCAGGGAGAGCAGTACTTC. Translating gives CASSLAPVQGEQYF.

This clone was recorded a few times. This chain uses TRBV11-2 with TRBJ1-1; 7 bases align to TRBD1. J lost 1 base, V lost 5 bases, and 7 bases had no gene match. The CDR3 contains 15 residues. Germline CDR1 reads SGHAT; CDR2 reads FQNNGV. The chain's CDR3 is CASSRRQGRNTEAFF. CDR3 nucleotide sequence: TGTGCCAGCAGCCGAAGACAGGGTCGGAACACTGAAGCTTTCTTT. Full variable domain (remainder filled in from reference TRBV11-2 and TRBJ1-1): EAGVAQSPRYKIIEKRQSVAFWCNPISGHATLYWYQQILGQGPKLLIQFQNNGVVDDSQLPKDRFSAERLKGVDSTLKIQPAKLEDSAVYLCASSRRQGRNTEAFFGQGTRLTVV.

In regard to this clone: The sample has other DNA sequences that encode this CDR3 too. The V gene is TRBV6-5, the J gene TRBJ2-3; 8 positions agree with TRBD2. The germline V gene has CDR1 MNHEY and CDR2 SVGAGI. After removal of 3 bases from V and 7 bases from J, the junction contained 6 bases not matched to a gene. The CDR3 length is 14 residues. In DNA, the CDR3 is TGTGCCAGCAGTTATGGGAGCGGGGGATATACGCAGTATTTT. It encodes CASSYGSGGYTQYF.

V usage is TRBV19 and J usage is TRBJ2-7, with 10 bases lining up with TRBD1. The CDR3 spans 15 residues. Unmatched junction bases numbered 11, after V lost 5 bases and J lost 7 bases. Germline V gene lookup returns CDR1 LNHDA and CDR2 SQIVND (reference sequence). The CDR3 coding sequence is TGTGCCAGTAGTCCGGGACAGGGGCCTCTGGGGGAGCAGTACTTC. It yields the protein CASSPGQGPLGEQYF.

The chain carries TRBV11-2 and TRBJ2-5, with D maybe TRBD1 (6 bases). Germline assignment: CDR1 SGHAT and CDR2 FQNNGV. With 1 base removed from V and 5 bases from J, the gap between germline ends came to 14 bases. There are 15 residues in the CDR3. The CDR3 protein is CASSLGMGASETQYF. The CDR3 nucleotides read TGTGCCAGCAGCTTAGGAATGGGGGCCAGCGAGACCCAGTACTTC.

The V and J genes are TRBV14 and TRBJ2-7; D gene uncertain. There are 16 residues in the CDR3. Trimming stripped 2 bases from V and 1 base from J, with 15 bases between. Germline V gives CDR1 SGHDN, CDR2 FVKESK. CDR3 DNA sequence: TGTGCCAGCAGCCAAATCGCAGACTTGCGGTCCTACGAGCAGTACTTC. It encodes CASSQIADLRSYEQYF.

Concerning this clone itself: Sequence at one end of the junction differs from germline and may be a read error. V is TRBV5-1 and J is TRBJ2-2; no clear D gene. The CDR3 is 13 residues long. The V gene's germline CDR1 is SGHRS and CDR2 YFSETQ. The CDR3 loop is CASSSQEPGELFF. The CDR3 nucleotides read TGCGCTAGCAGTTCGCAGGAACCCGGGGAGCTGTTTTTT.

V usage is TRBV28 and J usage is TRBJ2-7, with TRBD1 matching 9 bases. The V gene's germline CDR1 is MDHEN and CDR2 SYDVKM. The CDR3 has 12 residues. V was clipped by 8 bases and J by 6 bases; unmatched bases: 5. The CDR3 region is CASRDRALEQYF. The DNA for the CDR3 is TGTGCCAGCCGGGACAGGGCCCTCGAGCAGTACTTC.

The J gene is TRBJ2-7, the V gene TRBV19, with a possible D match to TRBD2 (7 bases). V was pared by 5 bases and J by 3 bases, with 20 bases between. Germline CDR1 is LNHDA and CDR2 is SQIVND (reference sequence). This CDR3 has 16 amino acids. The CDR3 DNA reads TGTGCCAGTAGTTCAGGGGAGGGAAGCCCCCTCTACGAGCAGTACTTC. The encoded protein is CASSSGEGSPLYEQYF.

The V and J genes are TRBV4-3 and TRBJ2-2, with D possibly being TRBD2 (6 bases). Germline-derived CDR1 and CDR2 are LGHNA and YSLEER. The CDR3 length is 15 residues. V lost 5 bases, J lost 5 bases, and 15 bases lay in between. The CDR3 loop reads CASSAHGGDTGELFF. CDR3 bases: TGCGCCAGCAGCGCCCACGGGGGAGATACCGGGGAGCTGTTTTTT.